Listed below are T cell receptor beta chains from one sample, sequenced in a study of blood T cell repertoires in COVID-19. Method: immunoSEQ multiplex PCR; TCRdb's copy keeps in-frame clones and lacks some. The table records approximately 200,000 clones, approximately 89% of them present only once. The specimen sequenced was peripheral blood. These TCRs come from a woman aged 30 to 39 with acute or convalescent COVID-19. CDR3s include the opening cysteine and the closing phenylalanine or tryptophan. The D gene is left open where the match is weak. Only part of the rows carry a size: once, few, many, or a class if the clone is expanded.

>TRBJ2-4|TRBV11-3|TRBD1|few
CASSLDGQGGNIQYF
TGTGCCAGCAGCTTAGATGGACAGGGCGGCAACATTCAGTACTTC
>TRBJ2-5|TRBV9|NA|NA
CASSVRDQETQYF
TGTGCCAGCAGCGTACGGGACCAAGAGACCCAGTACTTC
>TRBJ2-5|TRBV14|NA|NA
CARHRVQETQYF
TGTGCCAGGCACAGGGTCCAAGAGACCCAGTACTTC
>TRBJ2-5|TRBV18|TRBD1|NA
CASSKTGTGGETQYF
TGTGCCAGCTCTAAAACCGGGACAGGGGGCGAGACCCAGTACTTC
>TRBJ2-1|TRBV5-6|NA|NA
CASSLLGGGHEQFF
TGTGCCAGCAGCTTGCTCGGCGGCGGGCATGAGCAGTTCTTC
>TRBJ2-5|TRBV9|TRBD1|NA
CASSVEGAFRETQYF
TGTGCCAGCAGCGTAGAGGGGGCGTTCAGAGAGACCCAGTACTTC
>TRBJ2-7|TRBV14|TRBD2|once
CASTRGGSYEQYF
TGTGCCAGCACCCGGGGGGGGTCCTACGAGCAGTACTTC
>TRBJ1-3|TRBV5-6|NA|NA
CASSWEAGNTIYF
TGTGCCAGCAGCTGGGAGGCTGGAAACACCATATATTTT
>TRBJ1-1|TRBV29-1|NA|few
CSVVGIAQGNTEAFF
TGCAGCGTTGTAGGAATTGCGCAGGGGAACACTGAAGCTTTCTTT
>TRBJ2-7|TRBV6-5|NA|NA
CASSQGGEQYF
TGTGCCAGCAGCCAAGGGGGCGAGCAGTACTTC
>TRBJ2-2|TRBV19|NA|NA
CASREGAGELFF
TGTGCCAGTAGAGAAGGGGCCGGGGAGCTGTTTTTT
>TRBJ2-7|TRBV11-1|NA|once
CASSLRRQAGYEQYF
TGTGCCAGCAGCTTACGCCGACAGGCTGGCTACGAGCAGTACTTC
>TRBJ2-1|TRBV15|NA|once
CATRMGALNEQFF
TGTGCCACCCGGATGGGGGCTCTGAATGAGCAGTTCTTC
>TRBJ2-7|TRBV20-1|NA|NA
CSASGSSYEQYF
TGCAGTGCTAGTGGGAGCTCCTACGAGCAGTACTTC
>TRBJ1-1|TRBV6-6|NA|once
CASSYTGLGAFF
TGTGCCAGCAGTTACACTGGACTAGGGGCTTTCTTT
>TRBJ1-2|TRBV7-9|NA|NA
CASSLVRGGGYTF
TGTGCCAGCAGCTTAGTCAGGGGTGGTGGCTACACCTTC
>TRBJ1-3|TRBV7-9|TRBD1|NA
CASRPTGVNTIYF
TGTGCCAGCAGACCGACAGGGGTTAACACCATATATTTT
>TRBJ2-7|TRBV13|NA|NA
CASSNRYEQYF
TGTGCCAGCAGCAACCGGTACGAGCAGTACTTC
>TRBJ1-5|TRBV28|NA|NA
CASITGPNQPQHF
TGTGCCAGCATCACAGGTCCCAATCAGCCCCAGCATTTT
>TRBJ1-1|TRBV9|NA|NA
CASSVVRGLNTEAFF
TGTGCCAGCAGCGTAGTGCGGGGTTTGAACACTGAAGCTTTCTTT
>TRBJ2-2|TRBV4-2|NA|NA
CASSQGPSNTGELFF
TGTGCCAGCAGCCAAGGGCCATCGAACACCGGGGAGCTGTTTTTT
>TRBJ2-2|TRBV19|NA|once
CASSRRGLFTGELFF
TGTGCCAGTTCGCGGAGGGGACTGTTCACCGGGGAGCTGTTTTTT
>TRBJ2-1|TRBV19|TRBD2|NA
CASSVGTSGYNEQFF
TGTGCCAGTAGTGTGGGGACTAGCGGCTACAATGAGCAGTTCTTC
>TRBJ2-7|TRBV11-3|NA|NA
CASSLGRAYEQYF
TGTGCCAGCAGCTTAGGCAGGGCCTACGAGCAGTACTTC
>TRBJ2-7|TRBV7-8|NA|few
CASSVRGLSYEQYF
TGTGCCAGCAGCGTAAGAGGGCTAAGCTACGAGCAGTACTTC
>TRBJ2-2|TRBV7-8|NA|NA
CASSFSFGELFF
TGTGCCAGCAGCTTTTCTTTCGGGGAGCTGTTTTTT
>TRBJ1-6|TRBV19|TRBD1|NA
CASSKEGGTGGYSPLHF
TGTGCCAGTAGTAAGGAAGGCGGAACAGGGGGTTACTCACCCCTCCACTTT
>TRBJ2-1|TRBV18|NA|few
CASSEENEQFF
TGTGCCAGCTCAGAGGAGAATGAGCAGTTCTTC
>TRBJ2-2|TRBV27|NA|NA
CASRTGTRAGELFF
TGTGCCAGCAGGACAGGGACTAGAGCCGGGGAGCTGTTTTTT
>TRBJ1-5|TRBV19|NA|NA
CASSIVVYSNQPQHF
TGTGCCAGTAGTATAGTCGTATATAGCAATCAGCCCCAGCATTTT
>TRBJ2-1|TRBV9|TRBD2|NA
CASSLRLAGEQFF
TGTGCCAGCAGCCTACGACTAGCGGGAGAGCAGTTCTTC
>TRBJ2-5|TRBV7-9|NA|NA
CASSLAREGAETQYF
TGTGCCAGCAGCTTAGCCCGGGAGGGGGCAGAGACCCAGTACTTC
>TRBJ1-3|TRBV11-2|NA|NA
CASSSSGFSSGNTIYF
TGTGCCAGCAGCTCTTCGGGTTTTAGCTCTGGAAACACCATATATTTT
>TRBJ1-2|TRBV28|TRBD1|NA
CASSSGQGSYGYTF
TGTGCCAGCAGTTCGGGACAGGGGAGCTATGGCTACACCTTC
>TRBJ1-1|TRBV29-1|TRBD1|NA
CSVGMEPTGGDTEAFF
TGCAGCGTTGGAATGGAACCGACAGGGGGGGACACTGAAGCTTTCTTT
>TRBJ1-1|TRBV10-2|NA|NA
CASKGPDRYEAFF
TGCGCCAGCAAGGGACCCGACAGGTACGAAGCTTTCTTT
>TRBJ2-2|TRBV7-9|NA|NA
CASSGTNTGELFF
TGTGCCAGCTCCGGGACTAACACCGGGGAGCTGTTTTTT
>TRBJ2-3|TRBV3-1/TRBV3-2|NA|NA
CASSQDFGQSTDTQYF
TGTGCCAGCAGCCAAGATTTTGGACAGAGCACAGATACGCAGTATTTT
>TRBJ2-7|TRBV4-1|TRBD1|NA
CASSRGQGTYEQYF
TGCGCCAGCAGCCGTGGACAGGGTACCTACGAGCAGTACTTC
>TRBJ1-3|TRBV6-5|NA|NA
CASSYSSSGNTIYF
TGTGCCAGCAGTTACTCGAGCTCTGGAAACACCATATATTTT
>TRBJ2-3|TRBV5-5|TRBD2|NA
CASSLQAGGIFYTDTQYF
TGTGCCAGCAGCTTGCAGGCGGGAGGGATCTTTTACACAGATACGCAGTATTTT
>TRBJ1-2|TRBV6-5|NA|once
CASEQGGFLGYTF
TGTGCCAGCGAACAAGGGGGATTTTTGGGCTACACCTTC
>TRBJ2-1|TRBV19|NA|NA
CASSKVSGSGGYNEQFF
TGTGCCAGTAGTAAGGTGAGCGGTAGCGGAGGCTACAATGAGCAGTTCTTC
>TRBJ1-5|TRBV6-2/TRBV6-3|NA|NA
CASSYSTRANQPQHF
TGTGCCAGCAGTTACTCAACCAGGGCGAATCAGCCCCAGCATTTT
>TRBJ2-5|TRBV3-1/TRBV3-2|TRBD2|NA
CASRSSLAGEETQYF
TGTGCCAGCAGAAGCTCGTTAGCGGGAGAAGAGACCCAGTACTTC
>TRBJ2-2|TRBV5-1|NA|NA
CASGRGQSTTGELFF
TGCGCCAGCGGGAGGGGACAATCTACCACCGGGGAGCTGTTTTTT
>TRBJ1-2|TRBV5-6|NA|NA
CASSLGSSNYGYTF
TGTGCCAGCAGCTTGGGGAGTAGTAACTATGGCTACACCTTC
>TRBJ2-1|TRBV30|NA|NA
CASYNGGSHLF
TGTGCCTCATATAACGGAGGCTCTCACCTCTTC
>TRBJ1-3|TRBV28|NA|NA
CASSLLTPGDGGNTIYF
TGTGCCAGCAGTCTCCTGACTCCCGGGGATGGTGGAAACACCATATATTTT
>TRBJ2-7|TRBV19|TRBD1|NA
CASSTRGQGAVEQYF
TGTGCCAGTAGTACCCGAGGACAGGGGGCGGTGGAGCAGTACTTC
>TRBJ1-1|TRBV5-6|TRBD1|NA
CASSSTGTGTTEAFF
TGTGCCAGCAGCAGTACCGGGACAGGGACCACTGAAGCTTTCTTT
>TRBJ1-2|TRBV6-5|TRBD1|NA
CASTMDRNYGYTF
TGTGCCAGCACCATGGACAGGAACTATGGCTACACCTTC
>TRBJ2-4|TRBV28|NA|NA
CASSLSRLRGNIQYF
TGTGCCAGCAGTTTGAGTAGGCTTCGGGGGAACATTCAGTACTTC